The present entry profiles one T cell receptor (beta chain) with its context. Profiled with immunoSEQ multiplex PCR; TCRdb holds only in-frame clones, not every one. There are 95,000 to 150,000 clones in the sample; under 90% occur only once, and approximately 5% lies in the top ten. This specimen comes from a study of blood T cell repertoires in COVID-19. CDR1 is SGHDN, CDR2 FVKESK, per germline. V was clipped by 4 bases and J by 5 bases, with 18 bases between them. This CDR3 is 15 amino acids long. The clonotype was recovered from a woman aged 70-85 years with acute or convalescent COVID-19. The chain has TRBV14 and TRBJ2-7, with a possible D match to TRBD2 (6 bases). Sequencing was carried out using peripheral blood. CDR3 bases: TGTGCCAGCAGCCTCCTGGGCCACCCGGGGGACGAGCAGTACTTC. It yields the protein CASSLLGHPGDEQYF.